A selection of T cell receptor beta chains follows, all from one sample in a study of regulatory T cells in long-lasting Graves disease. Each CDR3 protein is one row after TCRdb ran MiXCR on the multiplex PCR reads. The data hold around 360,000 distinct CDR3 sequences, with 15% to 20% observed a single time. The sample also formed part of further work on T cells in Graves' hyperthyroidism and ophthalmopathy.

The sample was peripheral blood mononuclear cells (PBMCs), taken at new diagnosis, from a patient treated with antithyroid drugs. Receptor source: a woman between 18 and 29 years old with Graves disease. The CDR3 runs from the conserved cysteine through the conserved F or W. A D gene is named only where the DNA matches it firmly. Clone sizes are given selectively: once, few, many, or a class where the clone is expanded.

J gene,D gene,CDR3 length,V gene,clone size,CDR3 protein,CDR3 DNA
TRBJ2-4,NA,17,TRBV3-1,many,CASSQVATGLAKNIQYF,TGTGCCAGCAGCCAAGTTGCAACAGGACTAGCCAAAAACATTCAGTACTTC
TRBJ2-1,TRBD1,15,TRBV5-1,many,CASSTGQGANNEQFF,TGTGCCAGCAGCACGGGACAGGGGGCTAACAATGAGCAGTTCTTC
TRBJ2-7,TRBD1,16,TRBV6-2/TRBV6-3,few,CASSLGGGTGSYEQYF,TGTGCCAGCAGTTTGGGGGGAGGGACAGGGTCCTACGAGCAGTACTTC
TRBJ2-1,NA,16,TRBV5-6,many,CASSLRLGGFGNEQFF,TGTGCCAGCAGCTTAAGGCTCGGGGGCTTCGGGAATGAGCAGTTCTTC
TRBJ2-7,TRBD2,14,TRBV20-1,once,CSVLGLAGDYEQYF,TGCAGTGTTTTAGGACTAGCGGGAGACTACGAGCAGTACTTC
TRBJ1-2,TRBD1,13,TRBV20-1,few,CSALSGTDISYTF,TGCAGTGCCCTATCCGGGACAGACATAAGCTACACCTTC
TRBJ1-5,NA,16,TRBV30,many,CAWSVQRGDGNQPQHF,TGTGCCTGGAGTGTACAGAGGGGGGATGGCAATCAGCCCCAGCATTTT
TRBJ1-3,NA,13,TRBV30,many,CAWTLGQKGTIYF,TGTGCCTGGACACTTGGGCAGAAGGGGACCATATATTTT
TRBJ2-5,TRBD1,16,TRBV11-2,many,CASSSGTVPWRETQYF,TGTGCCAGCAGCTCCGGGACAGTCCCATGGAGGGAGACCCAGTACTTC
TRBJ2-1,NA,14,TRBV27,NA,CASSPGSRGNEQFF,TGTGCCAGCAGTCCGGGCTCTCGGGGCAATGAGCAGTTCTTC
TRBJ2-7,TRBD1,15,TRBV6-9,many,CASSYVQGATYEQYF,TGTGCCAGCAGTTACGTTCAGGGGGCGACCTACGAGCAGTACTTC
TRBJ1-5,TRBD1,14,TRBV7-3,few,CASTNTGGTQPQHF,TGTGCCAGCACCAATACAGGGGGAACTCAGCCCCAGCATTTT
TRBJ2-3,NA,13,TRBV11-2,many,CASSLGLADTQYF,TGTGCCAGCAGCTTAGGACTCGCCGATACGCAGTATTTT
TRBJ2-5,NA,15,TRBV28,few,CASSLTLRWQETQYF,TGTGCCAGCAGTTTAACCCTGAGGTGGCAAGAGACCCAGTACTTC
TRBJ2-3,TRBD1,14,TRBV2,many,CASSDRGTTDTQYF,TGTGCCAGCAGTGACAGGGGGACCACAGATACGCAGTATTTT
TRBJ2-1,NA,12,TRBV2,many,CASSLGTAEQFF,TGTGCCAGCAGTCTCGGGACCGCGGAGCAGTTCTTC
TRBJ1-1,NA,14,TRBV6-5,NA,CASSYETRNTEAFF,TGTGCCAGCAGTTACGAAACTCGGAACACTGAAGCTTTCTTT
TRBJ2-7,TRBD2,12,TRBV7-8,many,CASSLAGAEQYF,TGTGCCAGCAGTCTAGCGGGGGCCGAGCAGTACTTC
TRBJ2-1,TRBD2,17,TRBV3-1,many,CASSYGTSGAGDNEQFF,TGTGCCAGCAGCTACGGGACTAGCGGGGCAGGGGACAATGAGCAGTTCTTC
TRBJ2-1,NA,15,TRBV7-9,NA,CASSLAFFKDNEQFF,TGTGCCAGCAGCTTAGCTTTTTTCAAGGACAATGAGCAGTTCTTC
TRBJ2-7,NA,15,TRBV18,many,CASSPGANRASEQYF,TGTGCCAGCTCACCCGGGGCCAACAGGGCAAGCGAGCAGTACTTC
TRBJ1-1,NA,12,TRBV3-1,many,CASSQLRQEAFF,TGTGCCAGCAGTCAATTGCGACAAGAAGCTTTCTTT
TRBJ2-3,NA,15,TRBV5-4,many,CASSLPGNRGDTQYF,TGTGCCAGCAGCTTGCCTGGAAACCGGGGAGATACGCAGTATTTT
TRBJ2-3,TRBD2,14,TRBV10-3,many,CATTGGSTTDTQYF,TGTGCCACCACTGGCGGGAGTACAACAGATACGCAGTATTTT
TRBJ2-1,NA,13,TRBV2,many,CASSAIGGHEQFF,TGTGCCAGCAGTGCGATTGGTGGGCATGAGCAGTTCTTC
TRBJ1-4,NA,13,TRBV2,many,CASRVTPNEKLFF,TGTGCCAGCAGGGTTACACCTAATGAAAAACTGTTTTTT
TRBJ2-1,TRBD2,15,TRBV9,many,CASSPTSGLYNEQFF,TGTGCCAGCAGCCCGACTAGCGGGTTGTACAATGAGCAGTTCTTC
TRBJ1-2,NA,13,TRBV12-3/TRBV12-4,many,CASSSLQPYGYTF,TGTGCCAGCAGTTCCCTTCAGCCCTATGGCTACACCTTC
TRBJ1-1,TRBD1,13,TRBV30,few,CAWGTEANTEAFF,TGTGCCTGGGGGACAGAAGCCAACACTGAAGCTTTCTTT
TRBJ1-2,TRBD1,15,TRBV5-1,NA,CASSLTGGGSYGYTF,TGCGCCAGCAGCTTAACAGGGGGCGGGAGCTATGGCTACACCTTC
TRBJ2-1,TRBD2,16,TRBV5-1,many,CASSSRLAGGHNEQFF,TGCGCCAGCAGCTCCCGACTAGCGGGGGGACACAATGAGCAGTTCTTC
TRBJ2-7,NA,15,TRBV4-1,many,CATKGLYGGPSEQYF,TGCGCGACCAAGGGGCTCTACGGAGGGCCTAGCGAGCAGTACTTC
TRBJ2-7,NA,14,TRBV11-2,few,CASSPDISSYEQYF,TGTGCCAGCAGCCCCGACATTAGCTCCTACGAGCAGTACTTC
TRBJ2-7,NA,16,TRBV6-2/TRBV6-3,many,CASSYPEGGDSYEQYF,TGTGCCAGCAGTTACCCCGAGGGGGGGGACTCCTACGAGCAGTACTTC
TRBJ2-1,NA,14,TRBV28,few,CASSPRYSRYEQLF,TGTGCCAGCAGTCCCCGGTATAGTAGGTATGAGCAGCTCTTC
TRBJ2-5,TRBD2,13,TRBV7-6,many,CASGDYRGETQYF,TGTGCCAGCGGGGACTACCGTGGGGAGACCCAGTACTTC
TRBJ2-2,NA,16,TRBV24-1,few,CATSVRVTSRIGELFF,TGTGCCACCAGTGTTCGGGTGACTAGTCGGATCGGGGAGCTGTTTTTT
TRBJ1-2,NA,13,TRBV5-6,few,CASSVPDYYGYTF,TGTGCCAGCAGCGTCCCGGATTACTATGGCTACACCTTC
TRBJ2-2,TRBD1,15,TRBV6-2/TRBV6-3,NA,CASSKGQGTTGELFF,TGTGCCAGCAGCAAGGGACAGGGAACCACCGGGGAGCTGTTTTTT
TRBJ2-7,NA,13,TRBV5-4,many,CASSLLEDGGQYF,TGTGCCAGCAGCTTGTTAGAGGACGGCGGGCAGTACTTC